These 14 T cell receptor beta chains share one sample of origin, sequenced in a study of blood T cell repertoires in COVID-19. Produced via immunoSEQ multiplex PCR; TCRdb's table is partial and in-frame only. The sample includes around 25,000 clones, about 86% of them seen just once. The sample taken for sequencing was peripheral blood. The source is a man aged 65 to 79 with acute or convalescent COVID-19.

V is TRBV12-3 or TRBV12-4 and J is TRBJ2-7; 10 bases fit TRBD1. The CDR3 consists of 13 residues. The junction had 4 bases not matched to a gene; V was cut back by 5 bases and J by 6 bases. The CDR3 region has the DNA TGTGCCAGCAGTCGACAGGGGGCCGGCGAGCAGTACTTC. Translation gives CASSRQGAGEQYF.

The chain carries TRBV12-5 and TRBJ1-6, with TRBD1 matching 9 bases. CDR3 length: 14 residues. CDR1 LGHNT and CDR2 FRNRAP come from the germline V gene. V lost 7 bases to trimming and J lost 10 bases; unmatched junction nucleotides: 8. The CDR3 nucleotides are TGTGCTAGTGCCCCGGGACAGGGAGAGTCACCCCTCCACTTT. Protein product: CASAPGQGESPLHF.

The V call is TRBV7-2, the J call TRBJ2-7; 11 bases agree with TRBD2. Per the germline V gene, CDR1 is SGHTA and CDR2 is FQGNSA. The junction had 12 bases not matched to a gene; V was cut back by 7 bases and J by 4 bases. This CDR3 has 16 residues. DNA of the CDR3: TGTGCCAGCAAAAGGGTAGCGGGGGGGGTTTTGTACGAGCAGTACTTC. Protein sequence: CASKRVAGGVLYEQYF.

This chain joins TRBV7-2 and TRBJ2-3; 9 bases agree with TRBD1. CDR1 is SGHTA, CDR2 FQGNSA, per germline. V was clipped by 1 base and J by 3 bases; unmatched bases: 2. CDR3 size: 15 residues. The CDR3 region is CASSLGQGETDTQYF. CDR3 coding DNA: TGTGCCAGCAGCTTAGGACAGGGGGAAACAGATACGCAGTATTTT.

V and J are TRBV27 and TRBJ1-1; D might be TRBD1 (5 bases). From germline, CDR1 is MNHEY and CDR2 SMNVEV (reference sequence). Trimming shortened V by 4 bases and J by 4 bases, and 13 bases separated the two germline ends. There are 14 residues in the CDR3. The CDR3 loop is CASSSPGEATEAFF. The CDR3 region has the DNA TGTGCCAGCAGTTCACCGGGGGAAGCCACTGAAGCTTTCTTT.

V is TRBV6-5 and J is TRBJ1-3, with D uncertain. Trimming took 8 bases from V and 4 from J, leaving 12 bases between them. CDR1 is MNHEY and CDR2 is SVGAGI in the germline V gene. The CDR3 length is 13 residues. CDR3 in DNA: TGTGCCAGCGATCAACGAGCAGGAAACACCATATATTTT. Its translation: CASDQRAGNTIYF.

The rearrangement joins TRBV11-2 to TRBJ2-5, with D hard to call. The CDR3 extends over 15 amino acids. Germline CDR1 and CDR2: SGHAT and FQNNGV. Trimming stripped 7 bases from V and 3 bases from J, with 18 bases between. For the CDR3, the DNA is TGTGCCAGCACCTCAGACGGTTCCAGCGAAGAGACCCAGTACTTC. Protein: CASTSDGSSEETQYF.

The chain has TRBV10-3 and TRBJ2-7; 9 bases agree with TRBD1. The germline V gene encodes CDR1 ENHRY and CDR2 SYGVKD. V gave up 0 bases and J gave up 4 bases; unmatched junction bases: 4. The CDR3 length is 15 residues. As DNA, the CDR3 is TGTGCCATCAGTGAGTCCCGGGACAGGGCTTACGAGCAGTACTTC. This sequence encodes CAISESRDRAYEQYF.

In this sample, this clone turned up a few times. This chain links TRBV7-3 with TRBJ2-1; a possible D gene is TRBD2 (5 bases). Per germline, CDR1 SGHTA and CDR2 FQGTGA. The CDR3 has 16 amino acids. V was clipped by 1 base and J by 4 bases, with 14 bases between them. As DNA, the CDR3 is TGTGCCAGCAGCTTAATGGGCGGGTCGGTTTACAATGAGCAGTTCTTC. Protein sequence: CASSLMGGSVYNEQFF.

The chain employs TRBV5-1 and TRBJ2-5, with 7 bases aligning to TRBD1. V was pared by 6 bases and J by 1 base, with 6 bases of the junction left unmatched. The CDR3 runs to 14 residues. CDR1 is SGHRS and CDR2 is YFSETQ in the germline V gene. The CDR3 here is CASTLDRVQETQYF. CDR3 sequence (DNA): TGCGCCAGCACCTTAGACAGGGTCCAAGAGACCCAGTACTTC.

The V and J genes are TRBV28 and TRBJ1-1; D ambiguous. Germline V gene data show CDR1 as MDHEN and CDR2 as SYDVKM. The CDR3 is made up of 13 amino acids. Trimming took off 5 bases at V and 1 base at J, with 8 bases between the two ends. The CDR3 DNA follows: TGTGCCAGCAGTCCCCCAGGGAACACTGAAGCTTTCTTT. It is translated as CASSPPGNTEAFF.

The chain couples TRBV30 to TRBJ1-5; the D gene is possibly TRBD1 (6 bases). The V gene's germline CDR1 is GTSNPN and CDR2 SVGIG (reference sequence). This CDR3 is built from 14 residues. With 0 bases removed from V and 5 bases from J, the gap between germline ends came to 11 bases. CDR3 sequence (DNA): TGTGCCTGGAGTGTAGGGGGGGCCGATCAGCCCCAGCATTTT. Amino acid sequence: CAWSVGGADQPQHF.

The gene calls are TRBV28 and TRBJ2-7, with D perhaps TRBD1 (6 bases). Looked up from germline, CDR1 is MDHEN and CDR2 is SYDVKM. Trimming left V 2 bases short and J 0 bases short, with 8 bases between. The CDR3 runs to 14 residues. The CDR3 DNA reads TGTGCCAGCAGTTTACAGGGGATCTCCTACGAGCAGTACTTC. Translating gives CASSLQGISYEQYF.

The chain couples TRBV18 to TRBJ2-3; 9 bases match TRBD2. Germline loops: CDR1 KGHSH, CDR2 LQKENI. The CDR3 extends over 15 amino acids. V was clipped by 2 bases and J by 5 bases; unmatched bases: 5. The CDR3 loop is CASSPSSGRLDTQYF. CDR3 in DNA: TGTGCCAGCTCACCATCCAGCGGGAGGTTAGATACGCAGTATTTT.